The present T cell receptor (beta chain) was sequenced within a study of cytomegalovirus exposure and HLA in healthy donors. Study overall: Early released data had tens of millions of unique TCRs, all coming from HLA-typed donors.

The PCR employed 60 Vbeta primers together with 13 Jbeta primers. Produced via immunoSEQ multiplex PCR; TCRdb's table is partial and in-frame only. The sample carries some 130,000 clones, around two thirds recorded once. Losses at the gene ends were 0 bases for V and 5 bases for J; bases not matched to a gene: 2. The germline gives CDR1 SGHNT, CDR2 YYREEE (reference sequence). This CDR3 has 14 residues. Findings and caveats of the study: Several of the most significant clusters appeared linked to common viral pathogens, based on a later analysis. As was reported, the classifier diagnosed cytomegalovirus status with high specificity and sensitivity.

Remarks on this clone: Its target is not known.

The origin of this receptor is a woman in her 40s in good health and CMV-seronegative. Sequencing input: PBMCs. The chain combines TRBV5-4 with TRBJ2-5; 9 nucleotides align to TRBD1. The CDR3 here is CASSLAGQGETQYF. The CDR3 DNA reads as TGTGCCAGCAGCTTGGCTGGACAGGGGGAGACCCAGTACTTC.